The 10 T cell receptor beta chains given below trace back to one sample, sequenced in a study of memory CD4+ T cells and cytomegalovirus serostatus. Single viable CD3+CD4+CD8-CD45RO+ cells were sorted as the memory CD4+ T cells. Generated by immunoSEQ multiplex PCR, the TCRdb table keeps only in-frame clones and is missing some. The sample has 55,000 or so clones; about 80% are singletons. The sample taken for sequencing was memory CD4+ T cells from blood. These TCRs come from an adult in good health and CMV-seropositive.

This chain connects TRBV15 to TRBJ1-1; no clear D gene. CDR1 and CDR2 from the germline V gene are LNHNV and YYDKDF (reference sequence). The CDR3 has 15 residues. V lost 0 bases, J lost 1 base, and 9 bases lay in between. CDR3 amino acids: CATSRDPSRNTEAFF. The CDR3 nucleotides are TGTGCCACCAGCAGAGATCCCTCCCGGAACACTGAAGCTTTCTTT. The full variable domain, rest sourced from reference TRBV15 and TRBJ1-1, is DAMVIQNPRYQVTQFGKPVTLSCSQTLNHNVMYWYQQKSSQAPKLLFHYYDKDFNNEADTPDNFQSRRPNTSFCFLDIRSPGLGDTAMYLCATSRDPSRNTEAFFGQGTRLTVV.

The chain carries TRBV7-9 and TRBJ2-7, with no clear D. CDR3 size: 14 residues. Trimming removed 1 base from V and 1 base from J, with 8 bases in between. CDR1 SEHNR and CDR2 FQNEAQ come from the germline V gene (reference sequence). In DNA, the CDR3 is TGTGCCAGCAGCTTAGGGGCAAAATCCTACGAGCAGTACTTC. It encodes CASSLGAKSYEQYF.

V and J are TRBV2 and TRBJ2-7; 10 bases are a match to TRBD1. The CDR3 length is 13 residues. J lost 6 bases, V lost 9 bases, and 8 bases had no gene match. Germline CDR1 reads SNHLY; CDR2 reads FYNNEI. The CDR3 bases are TGTGCCAGTTACCGGACAGGGGGTGGCGAGCAGTACTTC. Its protein product is CASYRTGGGEQYF.

V gene TRBV6-1 combines with J gene TRBJ2-7; 9 bases match TRBD1. The CDR3 runs 13 residues. The V gene end was trimmed by 7 bases and the J gene end by 3 bases; junction bases not matched to a gene: 4. In germline, CDR1 is MNHNS, CDR2 SASEGT. The CDR3 is CASKGQGSYEQYF. CDR3 sequence (DNA): TGTGCCAGCAAGGGACAGGGTAGCTACGAGCAGTACTTC.

The V gene is TRBV7-9, the J gene TRBJ1-4; no clear D. Germline-derived CDR1 and CDR2 are SEHNR and FQNEAQ (reference sequence). The length of the CDR3 is 15 residues. V was shortened by 1 base and J by 5 bases, with 11 bases between the two germline ends. This chain's CDR3 is CASSLGATENEKLFF. The CDR3 region has the DNA TGTGCCAGCAGCTTAGGGGCAACCGAGAATGAAAAACTGTTTTTT.

The chain joins TRBV19 to TRBJ2-3, with 12 positions matching TRBD2. V trimming: 10 bases; J trimming: 3 bases; junction bases outside the gene matches: 8. The CDR3 covers 15 residues. Germline V gene data show CDR1 as LNHDA and CDR2 as SQIVND (reference sequence). In DNA, the CDR3 is TGTGCCACCAGAGGACTAGCGGGGAGAACAGATACGCAGTATTTT. Amino acids: CATRGLAGRTDTQYF.

The chain links TRBV4-2 to TRBJ1-2; D call uncertain. This CDR3 is built from 15 residues. CDR1 and CDR2 (germline): LGHNA, YNFKEQ. V was clipped by 0 bases and J by 4 bases, with 12 bases between them. The CDR3 sequence is CASSQDASTGYGYTF. CDR3 nucleotide sequence: TGTGCCAGCAGCCAAGATGCCTCCACCGGCTATGGCTACACCTTC.

This clone turned up a few times. This rearrangement joins TRBV2 to TRBJ2-7; 8 positions match TRBD1. Germline V gene lookup returns CDR1 SNHLY and CDR2 FYNNEI. The CDR3 totals 11 residues. The junction had 5 bases not matched to a gene; V was cut back by 9 bases and J by 7 bases. CDR3 residues: CASRTGREQYF. In DNA, the CDR3 is TGTGCCAGTCGGACAGGGCGGGAGCAGTACTTC.

The V gene is TRBV9, the J gene TRBJ2-2, with 10 bases lining up with TRBD2. Trimming cost V 3 bases and J 6 bases; bases outside gene matches: 8. The CDR3 spans 16 residues. Germline V gives CDR1 SGDLS, CDR2 YYNGEE. The DNA for the CDR3 is TGTGCCAGCAGCGCCAGATGGCTAGCGGGAGCCGGGGAGCTGTTTTTT. Its protein is CASSARWLAGAGELFF.

The chain employs TRBV7-3 and TRBJ2-7; TRBD2 agrees at 14 bases. V lost 4 bases to trimming and J lost 7 bases; unmatched junction nucleotides: 9. Germline V gives CDR1 SGHTA, CDR2 FQGTGA. CDR3 length equals 16 residues. CDR3 nucleotides: TGTGCCAGCAGCTCGGGACTAGCGGGGGCATTAGGGGAGCAGTACTTC. This translates into CASSSGLAGALGEQYF.